Listed below are T cell receptor beta chains from one sample, sequenced in a study of T cell responses to AZD1222 COVID-19 vaccine. Profiled with immunoSEQ multiplex PCR; TCRdb holds only in-frame clones, not every one. The sample has around 96,000 clones; about 86% are singletons. Source: peripheral blood, taken 28 days after the second AZD1222 dose. Every receptor here comes from an adult who received the AZD1222 COVID-19 vaccine. Both conserved end residues are part of each CDR3. The D gene is left open where the match is weak. Clone size is shown for a subset of rows, as once, few, many or a class of expanded clone.

>TRBJ1-2|-|-|TRBV19
TGTGCCAGTAGTATAGCCGGGTATGGCTACACCTTC
CASSIAGYGYTF
>TRBJ2-1|TRBD2|-|TRBV19
TGTGCCAGTAGTATAGGGCTACTAGCGGCATCCTACAATGAGCAGTTCTTC
CASSIGLLAASYNEQFF
>TRBJ2-5|-|-|TRBV10-1
TGCGCCAGCAGTGAGGGGTTTCGGGAGACCCAGTACTTC
CASSEGFRETQYF
>TRBJ1-4|TRBD1|-|TRBV7-2
TGTGCCAGCAGCTTAAACAGGGGGGGAGAAAAACTGTTTTTT
CASSLNRGGEKLFF
>TRBJ1-5|-|-|TRBV6-5
TGTGCCAGCGAGACGGGAAACAATCAGCCCCAGCATTTT
CASETGNNQPQHF
>TRBJ2-2|-|-|TRBV6-1
TGTGCCAGCAGTGAATGGCCGAACATAGGTGGGGAGCTGTTTTTT
CASSEWPNIGGELFF
>TRBJ1-1|-|-|TRBV19
TGTGCCAGCGCCCGACAGAACACTGAAGCTTTCTTT
CASARQNTEAFF
>TRBJ2-2|TRBD2|-|TRBV27
TGTGCCAGCAGTCCCTGGCGGGAGAGGACCGGGGAGCTGTTTTTT
CASSPWRERTGELFF
>TRBJ2-2|-|once|TRBV3-1/TRBV3-2
TGTGCCAGCAGCCAAGGGACAGCGAACACCGGGGAGCTGTTTTTT
CASSQGTANTGELFF
>TRBJ2-1|TRBD1|-|TRBV5-1
TGCGCCAGCAGCTTGGTACAGGGGGCCTATGAGCAGTTCTTC
CASSLVQGAYEQFF